The rows below give T cell receptor beta chains drawn from one sample of a study of shared clonotypes between healthy human individuals. TCRdb's copy holds only in-frame clones and misses some; the assay was immunoSEQ multiplex PCR. The data contain about 2.1 million clones, 93% of them seen just once; the ten biggest clones take up about 1.6%. Sequenced input: naive CD8+ T cells from PBMCs. The receptor set was obtained from a man aged 18 to 30 in good health. Some clones in this sample may be carry-over from other donors' samples. The CDR3 runs from the conserved cysteine through the conserved F or W. The D gene is left open where the match is weak. Only part of the rows carry a size: once, few, many, or a class if the clone is expanded.

V gene: TRBV13; clone size: NA; J gene: TRBJ2-7; D gene: NA; CDR3 protein: CASSLAAAGEQYF; CDR3 DNA: TGTGCCAGCAGCTTAGCGGCCGCCGGTGAGCAGTACTTC
V gene: TRBV27; clone size: once; J gene: TRBJ2-3; D gene: TRBD1; CDR3 protein: CASSLIVYKTGSDTDTQYF; CDR3 DNA: TGTGCCAGCAGTTTGATCGTATACAAGACAGGGTCCGACACAGATACGCAGTATTTT
V gene: TRBV9; clone size: NA; J gene: TRBJ2-2; D gene: TRBD1; CDR3 protein: CASSLWTGQTGELFF; CDR3 DNA: TGTGCCAGCAGCTTATGGACAGGGCAGACCGGGGAGCTGTTTTTT
V gene: TRBV5-8; clone size: NA; J gene: TRBJ2-5; D gene: TRBD2; CDR3 protein: CASSSLAGGPQETQYF; CDR3 DNA: TGTGCCAGCAGCTCTTTAGCGGGAGGGCCACAAGAGACCCAGTACTTC
V gene: TRBV28; clone size: NA; J gene: TRBJ2-1; D gene: NA; CDR3 protein: CASSLAGKVYEQFF; CDR3 DNA: TGTGCCAGCAGTTTAGCGGGAAAGGTGTATGAGCAGTTCTTC
V gene: TRBV4-1; clone size: NA; J gene: TRBJ1-1; D gene: NA; CDR3 protein: CASSQLGENTEAFF; CDR3 DNA: TGCGCCAGCAGCCAGCTCGGGGAGAACACTGAAGCTTTCTTT
V gene: TRBV28; clone size: NA; J gene: TRBJ2-7; D gene: TRBD2; CDR3 protein: CASRREPGLQSYEQYF; CDR3 DNA: TGTGCCAGCAGACGAGAACCGGGACTACAATCCTACGAGCAGTACTTC
V gene: TRBV5-1; clone size: NA; J gene: TRBJ2-2; D gene: TRBD1; CDR3 protein: CASSKDRAPLTGELFF; CDR3 DNA: TGCGCCAGCAGCAAGGACAGGGCGCCGCTCACCGGGGAGCTGTTTTTT
V gene: TRBV10-2; clone size: NA; J gene: TRBJ2-7; D gene: TRBD2; CDR3 protein: CASKGTSGSSYEQYF; CDR3 DNA: TGCGCCAGCAAAGGGACTAGCGGGAGCTCCTACGAGCAGTACTTC
V gene: TRBV29-1; clone size: NA; J gene: TRBJ2-7; D gene: TRBD2; CDR3 protein: CSVELGRAAYEQYF; CDR3 DNA: TGCAGCGTTGAACTCGGGAGGGCCGCCTACGAGCAGTACTTC
V gene: TRBV28; clone size: NA; J gene: TRBJ2-7; D gene: TRBD2; CDR3 protein: CASTRLAGDYEQYF; CDR3 DNA: TGTGCCAGCACCCGACTAGCGGGAGACTACGAGCAGTACTTC
V gene: TRBV7-9; clone size: NA; J gene: TRBJ2-7; D gene: TRBD1; CDR3 protein: CASSIDTGGEQYF; CDR3 DNA: TGTGCCAGCAGCATCGATACAGGGGGCGAGCAGTACTTC